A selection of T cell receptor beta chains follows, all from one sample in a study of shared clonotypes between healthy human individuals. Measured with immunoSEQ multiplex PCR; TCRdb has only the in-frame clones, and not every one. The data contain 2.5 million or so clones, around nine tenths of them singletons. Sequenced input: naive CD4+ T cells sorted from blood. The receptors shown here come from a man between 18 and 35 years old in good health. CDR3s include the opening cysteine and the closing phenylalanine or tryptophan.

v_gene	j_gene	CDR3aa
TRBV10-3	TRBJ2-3	CAISNGQGYNTDTQYF
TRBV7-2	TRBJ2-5	CASSSGAPPGTQYF
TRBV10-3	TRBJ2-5	CASRQFTQETQYF
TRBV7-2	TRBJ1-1	CASSPRAGGNTEAFF
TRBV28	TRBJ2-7	CASQSPGQAYEQYF
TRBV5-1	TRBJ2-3	CASSLPTGSGVDTQYF
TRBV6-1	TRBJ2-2	CASSVRGSGELFF
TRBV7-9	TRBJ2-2	CASSPPGLAGSGELFF
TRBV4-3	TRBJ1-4	CASSQDLGQTEKLFF
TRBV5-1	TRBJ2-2	CASSFTSSNTGELFF
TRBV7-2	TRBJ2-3	CASSIFPGLAGADTQYF
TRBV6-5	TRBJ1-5	CASRDSYNQPQHF
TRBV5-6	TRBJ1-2	CASSLETGGAITGYTF
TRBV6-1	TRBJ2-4	CASTNGQINIF
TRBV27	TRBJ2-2	CASSFRDRLAGELFF
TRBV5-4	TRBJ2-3	CATNFHILSSTDTQYF
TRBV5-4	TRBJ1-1	CASSLQGGGSEAFF
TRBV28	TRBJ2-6	CASSFIGGGSGANVLTF
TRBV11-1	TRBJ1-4	CASSLTGNTGEKLFF
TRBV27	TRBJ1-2	CASSLTGDGANYGYTF
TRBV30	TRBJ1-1	CAWSRGRLNTEAFF
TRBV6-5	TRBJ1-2	CASSSAGRGRGYTF
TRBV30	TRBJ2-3	CAWKWRGGQGVRAYTDTQYF
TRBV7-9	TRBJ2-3	CASSLEAVSYTDTQYF
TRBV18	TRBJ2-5	CASSPQRGNQETQYF
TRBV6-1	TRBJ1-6	CASSGTGNSPLHF
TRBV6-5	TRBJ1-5	CASSYVGDQPQHF
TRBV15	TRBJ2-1	CATSRVGGEQFF
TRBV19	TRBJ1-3	CASSKIGGQGKSGNTIYF
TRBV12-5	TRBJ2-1	CASGFRRGSYNEQFF
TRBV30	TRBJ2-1	CAWTITSGRGDEQFF
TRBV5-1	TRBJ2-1	CASSTGLAGGISYNEQFF
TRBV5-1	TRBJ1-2	CASSLAESNYGYTF
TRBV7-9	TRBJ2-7	CASSKYVYEQYF
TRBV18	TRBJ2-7	CASSPPTDRAGGEQYF
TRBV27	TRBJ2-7	CASSPPWTSGRHPYEQYF
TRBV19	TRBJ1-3	CASHNSGNTIYF
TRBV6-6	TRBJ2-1	CASLNAGRGNEQFF
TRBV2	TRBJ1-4	CASTLNEKLFF
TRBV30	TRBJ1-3	CAWSARDISGNTIYF
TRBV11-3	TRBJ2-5	CASSSGLAGGQETQYF
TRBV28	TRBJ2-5	CASHSQEKLQETQYF
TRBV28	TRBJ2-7	CASTKVVSNNFRHEQYF
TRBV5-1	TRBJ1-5	CASSFDGSYSNQPQHF
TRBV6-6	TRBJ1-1	CASSRGQGYTEAFF
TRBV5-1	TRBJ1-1	CASSFDSEAFF
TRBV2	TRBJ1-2	CASSLRGDDGYTF
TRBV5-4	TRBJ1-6	CASSRLTDRANSPLHF
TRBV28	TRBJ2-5	CASRLRRGLAEETQYF
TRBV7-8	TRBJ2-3	CASSEGYFTDTQYF
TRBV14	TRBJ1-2	CASSQLRGTEGYTF
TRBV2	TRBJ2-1	CASSEAPLGATYNEQFF
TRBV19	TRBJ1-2	CASSITAGLRSNYGYTF
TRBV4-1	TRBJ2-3	CASSWSDSTDTQYF